The 19 T cell receptor beta chains presented below share a single source sample, sequenced in a study of shared clonotypes between healthy human individuals. Data came from immunoSEQ multiplex PCR; TCRdb stores just in-frame clones and leaves some out. The table records 1.4 million or so clones, 98% to 99% of them present only once. The specimen sequenced was naive CD4+ T cells sorted from blood. Subset meaning: CD45RA+ positively selected. The receptors originated from a man younger than 45 in good health.

The rearrangement links TRBV2 to TRBJ2-2, with a possible D match to TRBD2 (6 bases). In germline, CDR1 is SNHLY, CDR2 FYNNEI. V was trimmed by 7 bases and J by 6 bases, leaving 9 bases between them. This CDR3 has 12 residues. CDR3 amino acids: CASTPGAGELFF. CDR3 in DNA: TGTGCCAGCACCCCGGGGGCCGGGGAGCTGTTTTTT.

The gene calls are TRBV27 and TRBJ2-7, with TRBD2 identical over 7 bases. The CDR3 has 18 amino acids. Trimming removed 8 bases from V and 3 bases from J; junction bases left unmatched: 22. Germline V CDR1 and CDR2: MNHEY, SMNVEV (reference sequence). CDR3 sequence: CASSHLRRDYGPHYEQYF. The CDR3 DNA reads as TGTGCCAGCTCTCACCTCCGCCGGGACTACGGTCCCCACTACGAGCAGTACTTC.

The V call is TRBV15, the J call TRBJ1-2; D not certain. CDR1 and CDR2 (germline): LNHNV, YYDKDF (reference sequence). Trimming left V 5 bases short and J 8 bases short, with 12 bases between. This CDR3 has 12 residues. CDR3 nucleotides: TGTGCCACCAGCTCAAGGGTTGGCGGCTACACCTTC. This translates into CATSSRVGGYTF.

J is TRBJ2-7 and V is TRBV7-6; 10 bases are shared with TRBD2. The CDR3 loop spans 17 amino acids. The junction had 11 bases not matched to a gene; V was cut back by 1 base and J by 5 bases. Germline assignment: CDR1 SGHVS and CDR2 FNYEAQ. The CDR3 DNA reads TGTGCCAGCAGCTTAGGGCATCTAGCGGGAGTTACCCACGAGCAGTACTTC. Translated, it gives CASSLGHLAGVTHEQYF.

This chain links TRBV5-1 with TRBJ2-3, with D tentatively TRBD2 (6 bases). The CDR3 length is 18 residues. V lost 0 bases and J 1 base, leaving 18 bases between the germline ends. Per germline, CDR1 SGHRS and CDR2 YFSETQ. The CDR3 DNA follows: TGCGCCAGCAGCTTGGAGGGAGCCCTGCCGGGAGGCACAGATACGCAGTATTTT. Translation gives CASSLEGALPGGTDTQYF. The entire variable domain, with the rest obtained from reference TRBV5-1 and TRBJ2-3, is as follows: KAGVTQTPRYLIKTRGQQVTLSCSPISGHRSVSWYQQTPGQGLQFLFEYFSETQRNKGNFPGRFSGRQFSNSRSEMNVSTLELGDSALYLCASSLEGALPGGTDTQYFGPGTRLTVL.

To note about this clone: One junction end does not reproduce the germline sequence, and a read error may be involved. The CDR3: CASGFSGGRNEAFF. The CDR3 DNA is TGTGCCAGCGGTTTCTCTGGGGGCCGGAATGAAGCTTTCTTT. The J gene is TRBJ1-1, the V gene TRBV28; a weak D match, TRBD1 (6 bases). Germline V gene data show CDR1 as MDHEN and CDR2 as SYDVKM. The CDR3 sequence is 14 residues long.

In this sample, this clone turned up once. The junction departs from the called germline gene at one end, perhaps through a read error. This chain links TRBV5-6 with TRBJ2-1, with D possibly matching TRBD1 (6 bases). The CDR3 covers 11 residues. The germline V gene encodes CDR1 SGHDT and CDR2 YYEEEE. The CDR3 region is CASSIQGGKLF. The CDR3 nucleotides read TGTGCCAGCAGCATACAGGGTGGAAAACTCTTC.

The V gene is TRBV4-2, the J gene TRBJ2-5; 11 positions agree with TRBD2. The length of the CDR3 is 16 residues. Trimming at V came to 4 bases and at J to 3 bases, leaving 7 bases not matched to a gene. Germline V gives CDR1 LGHNA, CDR2 YNFKEQ. As DNA, the CDR3 is TGTGCCAGCAGCCGATTACTAGCGGGAGAGAAAGAGACCCAGTACTTC. Its translation: CASSRLLAGEKETQYF.

Concerning this clone itself: Other DNA sequences in this sample translate to the same CDR3. The V call is TRBV5-1, the J call TRBJ2-1; D may be TRBD2 (5 bases). The ends were cut back, 4 bases at V and 0 bases at J, with 14 bases in the middle. Germline loops: CDR1 SGHRS, CDR2 YFSETQ. The CDR3 is made up of 16 amino acids. The CDR3 region has the DNA TGCGCCAGCAGCCCCACTAGTGGGAGCTCCTACAATGAGCAGTTCTTC. It yields the protein CASSPTSGSSYNEQFF.

This rearrangement joins TRBV7-2 to TRBJ2-1; TRBD2 matches at 7 bases. The CDR3 is made up of 14 amino acids. The V gene end was trimmed by 5 bases and the J gene end by 2 bases; junction bases not matched to a gene: 3. In germline, CDR1 is SGHTA, CDR2 FQGNSA. Written as DNA, the CDR3 is TGTGCCAGCAGCATCGGGACTACCTACAATGAGCAGTTCTTC. Translated: CASSIGTTYNEQFF.

The rearrangement links TRBV15 to TRBJ1-5; D perhaps matches TRBD1 (6 bases). Germline V gene sequence: CDR1 LNHNV, CDR2 YYDKDF (reference sequence). V was trimmed by 4 bases and J by 3 bases, leaving 13 bases between them. There are 15 residues in the CDR3. This CDR3 is CATSKTGRVNQPQHF. DNA for the CDR3: TGTGCCACCAGCAAGACAGGCAGGGTCAATCAGCCCCAGCATTTT.

The CDR3 DNA reads as TGTGCCAGCAGTGCAGACAGGGTATTGCCCTACGAGCAGTACTTC. It specifies CASSADRVLPYEQYF. V gene TRBV2 combines with J gene TRBJ2-7, with 7 bases identical to TRBD1. CDR3 size: 15 residues. Germline V gives CDR1 SNHLY, CDR2 FYNNEI. V gave up 4 bases and J gave up 2 bases; unmatched junction bases: 8. The whole variable domain, remainder taken from reference TRBV2 and TRBJ2-7, is EPEVTQTPSHQVTQMGQEVILRCVPISNHLYFYWYRQILGQKVEFLVSFYNNEISEKSEIFDDQFSVERPDGSNFTLKIRSTKLEDSAMYFCASSADRVLPYEQYFGPGTRLTVT.

Regarding this clone: Other DNA sequences of this sample code for an identical CDR3. The chain links TRBV5-1 to TRBJ2-3; 9 bases fit TRBD1. This CDR3 contains 14 residues. Trimming took 4 bases from V and 4 from J; bases not matched to a gene: 4. Per the germline V gene, CDR1 is SGHRS and CDR2 is YFSETQ. The CDR3, as DNA: TGCGCCAGCAGCCCTGGACAGGGGCCAGATACGCAGTATTTT. Encoded protein: CASSPGQGPDTQYF. The full variable domain, in which reference TRBV5-1 and TRBJ2-3 provide the parts outside the CDR3, is KAGVTQTPRYLIKTRGQQVTLSCSPISGHRSVSWYQQTPGQGLQFLFEYFSETQRNKGNFPGRFSGRQFSNSRSEMNVSTLELGDSALYLCASSPGQGPDTQYFGPGTRLTVL.

This sequence joins TRBV19 and TRBJ1-1; 9 bases match TRBD1. V trimming: 5 bases; J trimming: 0 bases; junction bases outside the gene matches: 4. The CDR3 covers 15 residues. Germline CDR1 LNHDA, CDR2 SQIVND (reference sequence). The CDR3 sequence: CASSARDRVNTEAFF. For the CDR3, the DNA is TGTGCCAGTAGTGCCAGGGACAGGGTGAACACTGAAGCTTTCTTT. Full variable domain (outside the CDR3, taken from reference TRBV19 and TRBJ1-1): DGGITQSPKYLFRKEGQNVTLSCEQNLNHDAMYWYRQDPGQGLRLIYYSQIVNDFQKGDIAEGYSVSREKKESFPLTVTSAQKNPTAFYLCASSARDRVNTEAFFGQGTRLTVV.

The count of this clone is one. The chain uses TRBV6-1 and TRBJ2-7, with 9 bases aligning to TRBD1. The V gene's germline CDR1 is MNHNS and CDR2 SASEGT. Trimming cost V 6 bases and J 5 bases; bases outside gene matches: 8. This CDR3 contains 14 residues. CDR3 DNA sequence: TGTGCCAGCAGGAGAACACAGGGGGCGCACGAGCAGTACTTC. Translation: CASRRTQGAHEQYF.

A single count supports this clone. The rearrangement uses TRBV11-3 and TRBJ2-1; 10 bases agree with TRBD2. This CDR3 comprises 15 residues. CDR1 is SGHNT and CDR2 is YENEEA in the germline V gene. V trimming: 5 bases; J trimming: 6 bases; junction bases outside the gene matches: 7. CDR3 amino acids: CASSQRSGRANEQFF. CDR3 nucleotides: TGTGCCAGCAGCCAGAGGAGCGGGAGGGCCAATGAGCAGTTCTTC. Complete variable domain (other parts from reference TRBV11-3 and TRBJ2-1): EAGVVQSPRYKIIEKKQPVAFWCNPISGHNTLYWYLQNLGQGPELLIRYENEEAVDDSQLPKDRFSAERLKGVDSTLKIQPAELGDSAVYLCASSQRSGRANEQFFGPGTRLTVL.

V usage is TRBV18 and J usage is TRBJ2-7, with 10 bases that match TRBD1. CDR1 and CDR2 from the germline V gene are KGHSH and LQKENI. This CDR3 comprises 15 residues. After removal of 0 bases from V and 5 bases from J, the junction contained 4 bases not matched to a gene. The CDR3 DNA reads TGTGCCAGCTCACCACCCGGGACAGGGGACAACGAGCAGTACTTC. This gives the protein CASSPPGTGDNEQYF.

The gene calls are TRBV11-2 and TRBJ2-5; no clear D gene. This CDR3 has 16 amino acids. Germline V CDR1 and CDR2: SGHAT, FQNNGV. Deletions cut 1 base from V and 3 bases from J, with 15 bases between. CDR3 in amino acids: CASSLGLGRAKETQYF. The CDR3 coding sequence is TGTGCCAGCAGCTTAGGATTGGGTCGAGCCAAAGAGACCCAGTACTTC.

The chain has TRBV30 and TRBJ1-3; the D is unclear. Trimming removed 0 bases at V and 1 base at J, with 13 bases between. CDR3 length: 16 residues. Germline values: CDR1 GTSNPN, CDR2 SVGIG (reference sequence). Here the CDR3 DNA reads TGTGCCTGGAGTGTAGGTCCGAGACCGTCTGGAAACACCATATATTTT. Translation gives CAWSVGPRPSGNTIYF.